The 10 T cell receptor beta chains below all came from one sample that was sequenced in a study of PD-L1 blockade in urothelial cancer. TCRdb's table, derived via immunoSEQ multiplex PCR, lists solely in-frame clones and lacks some. The sample lists about 88,000 clones, 90% occurring once. Sequencing was performed on PBMCs, taken around atezolizumab (anti-PD-L1) treatment. The receptor source for this set is a man aged 60 to 69 with urothelial cancer.

Only one count was recorded for this clone. In nucleotides, the CDR3 is TGTGCCAGCAGCCAAGGCATTCAGGGTGCGAACACTGAAGCTTTCTTT. This codes for CASSQGIQGANTEAFF. The rearrangement links TRBV4-2 to TRBJ1-1, with TRBD1 as a possible D gene (5 bases). This CDR3 contains 16 residues. The germline V and J ends were trimmed by 1 base and 1 base, with 13 bases remaining between them. Germline lookup yields CDR1 LGHNA and CDR2 YNFKEQ.

V is TRBV2 and J is TRBJ2-3, with D possibly TRBD1 on 6 matching bases. The germline V and J ends were trimmed by 7 bases and 3 bases, with 17 bases remaining between them. Germline V gene sequence: CDR1 SNHLY, CDR2 FYNNEI. There are 15 residues in the CDR3. CDR3 nucleotides: TGTGCCAGCACCCTGAGGGGGACAAGAACAGATACGCAGTATTTT. Protein: CASTLRGTRTDTQYF.

The V gene is TRBV6-5, the J gene TRBJ2-1; 7 bases align to TRBD2. The CDR3 totals 15 residues. Germline V gene lookup returns CDR1 MNHEY and CDR2 SVGAGI. V lost 6 bases to trimming and J lost 4 bases; unmatched junction nucleotides: 9. The CDR3 DNA follows: TGTGCCAGCAGCCCCTTTGGCGGGGGATACAATGAGCAGTTCTTC. Amino acid sequence: CASSPFGGGYNEQFF.

At least ten counts were recorded for this clone. This rearrangement joins TRBV6-1 to TRBJ2-2, with D possibly matching TRBD1 (5 bases). From germline, CDR1 is MNHNS and CDR2 SASEGT. The V gene lost 3 bases and the J gene lost 4 bases, with 9 bases spanning the gap. The CDR3 covers 14 residues. In DNA, the CDR3 is TGTGCCAGCAGTGACCGACAGCGCACCGGGGAGCTGTTTTTT. It specifies CASSDRQRTGELFF.

V usage is TRBV25-1 and J usage is TRBJ1-1; D unresolved. V was trimmed by 3 bases and J by 2 bases, leaving 7 bases between them. CDR3 length equals 13 residues. The V gene's germline CDR1 is MGHDK and CDR2 SYGVNS. The CDR3 loop reads CASSDEGNTEAFF. The CDR3 DNA is TGTGCCAGCAGTGACGAGGGAAACACTGAAGCTTTCTTT.

The gene calls are TRBV29-1 and TRBJ2-6; D is undetermined. This CDR3 has 14 amino acids. Trimming shortened V by 5 bases and J by 0 bases, and 8 bases separated the two germline ends. Germline CDR1 and CDR2: SQVTM and ANQGSEA. The chain's CDR3 is CSVKRSSGANVLTF. The DNA for the CDR3 is TGCAGCGTTAAACGGAGCTCTGGGGCCAACGTCCTGACTTTC.

This chain links TRBV5-6 with TRBJ1-1; D perhaps matches TRBD1 (5 bases). Germline CDR1 SGHDT, CDR2 YYEEEE. The CDR3 sequence is 15 residues long. Trimming took 1 base from V and 3 from J, leaving 13 bases between them. In nucleotides, the CDR3 is TGTGCCAGCAGCTTGATCGAAGGGGCCTACACTGAAGCTTTCTTT. This sequence encodes CASSLIEGAYTEAFF.

The chain has TRBV7-2 and TRBJ1-1, with D possibly being TRBD1 (5 bases). Per germline, CDR1 SGHTA and CDR2 FQGNSA. V was trimmed by 5 bases and J by 3 bases, leaving 19 bases between them. The CDR3 spans 16 residues. CDR3 bases: TGTGCCAGCAGCCGGTCAGTGGGGGGGAAGGACACTGAAGCTTTCTTT. This translates into CASSRSVGGKDTEAFF. Full variable domain (missing parts from reference TRBV7-2 and TRBJ1-1): GAGVSQSPSNKVTEKGKDVELRCDPISGHTALYWYRQSLGQGLEFLIYFQGNSAPDKSGLPSDRFSAERTGGSVSTLTIQRTQQEDSAVYLCASSRSVGGKDTEAFFGQGTRLTVV.

J is TRBJ2-4 and V is TRBV4-1; D gene uncertain. With 3 bases removed from V and 10 bases from J, the gap between germline ends came to 22 bases. This CDR3 contains 16 residues. Germline CDR1 MGHRA, CDR2 YSYEKL. The CDR3 protein is CASSQDSGSLFGIQYF. For the CDR3, the DNA is TGCGCCAGCAGCCAGGATTCCGGGTCCCTTTTTGGTATTCAGTACTTC.

This sequence joins TRBV7-2 and TRBJ2-4, with D perhaps matching TRBD2 (6 bases). Trimming stripped 3 bases from V and 3 bases from J, with 12 bases between. The CDR3 has 15 residues. The germline gives CDR1 SGHTA, CDR2 FQGNSA. The CDR3: CASSLGGLVKNIQYF. In DNA form, the CDR3 reads TGTGCCAGCAGCTTGGGGGGATTAGTCAAAAACATTCAGTACTTC.